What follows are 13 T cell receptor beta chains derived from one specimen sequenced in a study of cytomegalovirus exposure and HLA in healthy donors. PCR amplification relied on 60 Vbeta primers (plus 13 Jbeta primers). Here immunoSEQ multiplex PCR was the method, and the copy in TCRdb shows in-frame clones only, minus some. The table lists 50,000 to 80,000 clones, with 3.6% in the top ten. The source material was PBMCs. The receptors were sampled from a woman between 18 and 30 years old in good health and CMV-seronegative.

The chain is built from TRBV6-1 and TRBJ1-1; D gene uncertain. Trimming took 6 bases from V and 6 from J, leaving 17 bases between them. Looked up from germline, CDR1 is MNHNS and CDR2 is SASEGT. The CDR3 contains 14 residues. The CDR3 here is CASRPSGTWSEAFF. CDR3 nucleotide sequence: TGTGCCAGCAGGCCGTCAGGTACGTGGTCTGAAGCTTTCTTT.

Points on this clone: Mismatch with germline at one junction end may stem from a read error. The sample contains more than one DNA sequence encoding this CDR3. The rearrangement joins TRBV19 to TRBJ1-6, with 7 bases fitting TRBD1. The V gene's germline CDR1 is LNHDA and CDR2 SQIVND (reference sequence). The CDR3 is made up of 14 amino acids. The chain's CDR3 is CASSRGTAISPLHF. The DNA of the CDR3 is TGTGCCAGTAGTCGCGGGACAGCTATTTCACCCCTACACTTT.

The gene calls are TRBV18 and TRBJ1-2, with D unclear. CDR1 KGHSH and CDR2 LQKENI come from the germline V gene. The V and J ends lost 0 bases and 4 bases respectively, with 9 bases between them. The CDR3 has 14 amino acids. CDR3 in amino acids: CASSPPVEGYGYTF. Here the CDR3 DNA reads TGTGCCAGCTCACCACCGGTGGAGGGCTATGGCTACACCTTC.

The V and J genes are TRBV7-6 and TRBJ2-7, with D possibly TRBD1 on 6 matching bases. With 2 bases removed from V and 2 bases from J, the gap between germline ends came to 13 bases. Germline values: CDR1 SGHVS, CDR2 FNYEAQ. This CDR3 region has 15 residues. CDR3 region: CASSLYQGKAYEQYF. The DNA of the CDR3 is TGTGCCAGCAGCTTATACCAGGGGAAAGCCTACGAGCAGTACTTC.

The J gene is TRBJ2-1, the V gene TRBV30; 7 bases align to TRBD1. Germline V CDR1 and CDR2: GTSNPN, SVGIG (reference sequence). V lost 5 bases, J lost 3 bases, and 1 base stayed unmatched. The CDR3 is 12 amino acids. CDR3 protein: CAWDRVYNEQFF. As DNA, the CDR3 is TGTGCCTGGGACAGGGTCTACAATGAGCAGTTCTTC.

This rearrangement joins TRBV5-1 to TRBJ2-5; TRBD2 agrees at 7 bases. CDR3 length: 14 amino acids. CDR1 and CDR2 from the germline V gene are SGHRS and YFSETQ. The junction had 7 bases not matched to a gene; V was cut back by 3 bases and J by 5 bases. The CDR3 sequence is CASSSGLLVETQYF. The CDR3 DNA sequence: TGCGCCAGCAGCTCGGGACTACTGGTGGAGACCCAGTACTTC.

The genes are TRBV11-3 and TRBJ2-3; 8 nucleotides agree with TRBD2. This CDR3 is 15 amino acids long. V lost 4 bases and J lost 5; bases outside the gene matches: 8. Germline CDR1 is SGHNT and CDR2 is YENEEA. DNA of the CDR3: TGTGCCAGCAGCTCCGGGGGACTAGGGATAGATACGCAGTATTTT. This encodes CASSSGGLGIDTQYF. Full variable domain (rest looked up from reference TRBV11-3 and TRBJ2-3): EAGVVQSPRYKIIEKKQPVAFWCNPISGHNTLYWYLQNLGQGPELLIRYENEEAVDDSQLPKDRFSAERLKGVDSTLKIQPAELGDSAVYLCASSSGGLGIDTQYFGPGTRLTVL.

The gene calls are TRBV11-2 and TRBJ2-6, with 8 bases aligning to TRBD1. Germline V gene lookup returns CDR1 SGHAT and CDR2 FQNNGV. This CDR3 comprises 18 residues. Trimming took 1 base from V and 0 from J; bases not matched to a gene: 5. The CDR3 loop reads CASSLGQGTSSGANVLTF. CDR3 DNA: TGTGCCAGCAGCTTAGGACAGGGGACCTCCTCTGGGGCCAACGTCCTGACTTTC.

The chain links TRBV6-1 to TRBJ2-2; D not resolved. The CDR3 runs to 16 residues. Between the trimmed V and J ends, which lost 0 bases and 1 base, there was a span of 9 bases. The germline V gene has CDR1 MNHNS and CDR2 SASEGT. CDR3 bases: TGTGCCAGCAGTGAAGCTACGGAGTGGAACACCGGGGAGCTGTTTTTT. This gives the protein CASSEATEWNTGELFF.

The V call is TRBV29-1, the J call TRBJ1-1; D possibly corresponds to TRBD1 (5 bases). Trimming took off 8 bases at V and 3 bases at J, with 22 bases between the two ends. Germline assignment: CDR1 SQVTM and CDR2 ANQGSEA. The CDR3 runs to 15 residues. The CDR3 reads CSYLMGGLRDTEAFF. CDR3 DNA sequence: TGCAGCTACCTAATGGGGGGTCTGAGAGACACTGAAGCTTTCTTT.

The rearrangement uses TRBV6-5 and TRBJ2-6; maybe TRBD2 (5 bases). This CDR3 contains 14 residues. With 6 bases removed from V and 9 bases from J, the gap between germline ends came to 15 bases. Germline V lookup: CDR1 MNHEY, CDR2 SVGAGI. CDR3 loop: CASSRTGDYNVLTF. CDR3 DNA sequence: TGTGCCAGCAGCCGGACCGGAGACTACAACGTCCTGACTTTC.

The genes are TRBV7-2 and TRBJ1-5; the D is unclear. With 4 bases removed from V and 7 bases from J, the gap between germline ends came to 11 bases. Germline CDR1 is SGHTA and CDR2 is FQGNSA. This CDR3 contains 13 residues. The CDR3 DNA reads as TGTGCCAGCAGCTCGAGCCCGCGGCAGCCCCAGCATTTT. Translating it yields CASSSSPRQPQHF.

CDR3 DNA sequence: TGTGCCAGCAGCGGGACCGGGACTCCTCCCACCGAGCAGTACTTC. This gives the protein CASSGTGTPPTEQYF. The chain links TRBV9 to TRBJ2-7; D is perhaps TRBD2 (6 bases). The CDR3 runs to 15 residues. Germline-derived CDR1 and CDR2 are SGDLS and YYNGEE. V was shortened by 3 bases and J by 6 bases, with 19 bases between the two germline ends.